This record looks at one TCR beta chain sequence and its context. Its antigen is undetermined. At one of its ends the junction is not consistent with the germline gene, which may arise from a read error. The lymph nodes were axillary draining lymph nodes from breast cancer patients. The V gene's germline CDR1 is SGHDN and CDR2 FVKESK. This CDR3 is 13 amino acids long. This specimen comes from a study of breast tumors, draining lymph nodes, adjacent tissues. Study-wide results and caveats: Compared with basal-like, luminal-like tumors shared significantly more repertoire with nontumor tissue.

A single record per CDR3 protein comes from TCRdb applying MiXCR to the multiplex PCR reads. The table lists 130,000 or so distinct CDR3 sequences, 21% of them singletons. This receptor was taken from a female donor with breast cancer. Some clones in this sample may be carry-over from other donors' samples. J is TRBJ2-2 and V is TRBV14; TRBD2 is a possible D gene (5 bases). The source material was axillary lymph node tissue. CDR3 sequence: CASSQSSTGELSF. CDR3 nucleotide sequence: TGTGCCAGCAGCCAAAGCAGCACCGGGGAGCTGTCTTTT.